These 18 T cell receptor beta chains originate from one sample sequenced in a study of blood T cell repertoires in COVID-19. Assay: immunoSEQ multiplex PCR; the TCRdb copy retains only in-frame clones and omits some. The sample has about 50,000 clones, approximately 90% seen once; the top ten hold about 3%. Sequences were obtained from peripheral blood. The receptor source for this set is a woman over 75 with COVID-19, enrolled during active disease.

The chain joins TRBV28 to TRBJ2-7; TRBD2 matches 8 bases. With V trimmed by 6 bases and J by 0 bases, 7 bases remained unmatched. The CDR3 is made up of 15 amino acids. Germline assignment: CDR1 MDHEN and CDR2 SYDVKM. The CDR3 coding sequence is TGTGCCAGCAGCCGGGGGGGCGGGAGCTCCTACGAGCAGTACTTC. Translation gives CASSRGGGSSYEQYF.

This chain joins TRBV12-5 and TRBJ2-2, with a tentative D call TRBD1 (6 bases). The CDR3 contains 14 residues. Germline assignment: CDR1 LGHNT and CDR2 FRNRAP. The V gene lost 6 bases and the J gene lost 5 bases, with 13 bases spanning the gap. CDR3 amino acids: CASGSYRETGELFF. The CDR3 DNA is TGTGCTAGTGGATCCTACAGGGAGACCGGGGAGCTGTTTTTT.

The chain recombines TRBV19 with TRBJ2-1, with D uncertain. The ends were cut back, 4 bases at V and 8 bases at J, with 12 bases in the middle. Germline values: CDR1 LNHDA, CDR2 SQIVND (reference sequence). CDR3 length equals 13 residues. Written as DNA, the CDR3 is TGTGCCAGTAGTAACTCGCGGTGGGATGAGCAGTTCTTC. This codes for CASSNSRWDEQFF.

V usage is TRBV27 and J usage is TRBJ2-7; 8 bases map to TRBD1. Germline CDR1 reads MNHEY; CDR2 reads SMNVEV (reference sequence). This CDR3 spans 16 amino acids. After removal of 4 bases from V and 1 base from J, the junction contained 9 bases not matched to a gene. As DNA, the CDR3 is TGTGCCAGCAGTTCCCCCGGGACAGGAAGATCCTACGAGCAGTACTTC. This encodes CASSSPGTGRSYEQYF.

This rearrangement joins TRBV6-6 to TRBJ1-1; no reliable D call. V lost 6 bases, J lost 4 bases, and 18 bases lay in between. From germline, CDR1 is MNHNY and CDR2 SVGAGI (reference sequence). The CDR3 runs to 15 residues. CDR3: CASRTEVPRGTEAFF. The CDR3 bases are TGTGCCAGCAGAACGGAGGTCCCCCGGGGCACTGAAGCTTTCTTT.

This clone was detected only a few times. The CDR3, as DNA: TGTGCCAGCAGCTTAGGGGACAGGGGGGCTTCACCCCTCCACTTT. Its translation is CASSLGDRGASPLHF. V usage is TRBV11-2 and J usage is TRBJ1-6; TRBD1 aligns across 11 bases. The CDR3 extends over 15 amino acids. Unmatched junction bases numbered 2, after V lost 1 base and J lost 9 bases. Germline V gene sequence: CDR1 SGHAT, CDR2 FQNNGV.

This clone was counted once. The V and J genes are TRBV13 and TRBJ1-2, with 11 bases matching TRBD1. The CDR3 is 17 residues long. V lost 3 bases and J lost 1; bases outside the gene matches: 7. Germline V gene sequence: CDR1 PRHDT, CDR2 FYEKMQ (reference sequence). CDR3 sequence: CASSLRGQGAGNYGYTF. CDR3 sequence (DNA): TGTGCCAGCAGCTTGCGTGGACAGGGGGCGGGTAACTATGGCTACACCTTC.

The chain combines TRBV29-1 with TRBJ1-5, with 7 bases identical to TRBD1. Germline lookup yields CDR1 SQVTM and CDR2 ANQGSEA. V trimming: 6 bases; J trimming: 3 bases; junction bases outside the gene matches: 5. The CDR3 consists of 13 residues. CDR3 amino acids: CSVQGSPNQPQHF. The CDR3 coding sequence is TGCAGCGTACAGGGGTCCCCCAATCAGCCCCAGCATTTT.

This rearrangement joins TRBV2 to TRBJ1-1; no reliable D call. Germline CDR1 is SNHLY and CDR2 is FYNNEI. With 6 bases removed from V and 2 bases from J, the gap between germline ends came to 13 bases. The CDR3 sequence is 14 residues long. DNA of the CDR3: TGTGCCAGCAGCGGGATTCGAGGTAACACTGAAGCTTTCTTT. This codes for CASSGIRGNTEAFF.

This rearrangement joins TRBV5-1 to TRBJ1-1; 8 nucleotides align to TRBD1. The V segment lost 2 bases and the J segment 4 bases; nucleotides outside the gene matches: 1. Germline CDR1 is SGHRS and CDR2 is YFSETQ. There are 13 residues in the CDR3. The CDR3 reads CASSLTGGTEAFF. The CDR3 DNA follows: TGCGCCAGCAGCTTAACAGGGGGCACTGAAGCTTTCTTT.

This clone has just one count. The CDR3 is CASSFQGGGYTF. The CDR3 DNA is TGTGCCAGCAGTTTTCAGGGTGGGGGCTACACCTTC. The genes are TRBV12-3 or TRBV12-4 and TRBJ1-2; D is perhaps TRBD1 (5 bases). The CDR3 totals 12 residues. The V end was cut by 3 bases, the J end by 8 bases, with 10 bases between.

V usage is TRBV28 and J usage is TRBJ2-7, with 8 bases matching TRBD1. With 5 bases clipped from V and 2 bases from J, the junction kept 11 bases outside the gene matches. The CDR3 runs 16 residues. Germline CDR1 reads MDHEN; CDR2 reads SYDVKM. CDR3: CASSGEDRGFPYEQYF. CDR3 DNA: TGTGCCAGCAGTGGAGAAGACAGGGGTTTTCCCTACGAGCAGTACTTC.

The chain recombines TRBV7-8 with TRBJ1-1, with 10 bases identical to TRBD1. The CDR3 sequence is 16 residues long. With V trimmed by 5 bases and J by 5 bases, 11 bases remained unmatched. Per the germline V gene, CDR1 is SGHVS and CDR2 is FQNEAQ. CDR3 nucleotides: TGTGCCAGCAGCCGAGGGTGGGACAGGGGTGTAACTGAAGCTTTCTTT. Amino acid sequence: CASSRGWDRGVTEAFF.

This rearrangement joins TRBV28 to TRBJ1-2, with 7 bases aligning to TRBD1. J was trimmed by 4 bases and V by 8 bases; bases with no gene match: 16. The CDR3 length is 16 residues. CDR1 is MDHEN and CDR2 is SYDVKM in the germline V gene. CDR3 nucleotides: TGTGCCAGCGACGGGAGAGGGGGCGCGTTCATCTATGGCTACACCTTC. As protein: CASDGRGGAFIYGYTF.

The gene calls are TRBV7-9 and TRBJ1-6, with 7 bases that match TRBD1. The CDR3 loop spans 16 amino acids. The ends lost 5 bases at V and 7 bases at J; junction bases unmatched: 11. Germline V gene sequence: CDR1 SEHNR, CDR2 FQNEAQ (reference sequence). The DNA of the CDR3 is TGTGCCAGCAGCCTGGGGTCCGGGACAGTCAATTCACCCCTCCACTTT. Protein: CASSLGSGTVNSPLHF.

This clone was picked up one time. This chain connects TRBV5-1 to TRBJ1-1, with D possibly matching TRBD1 (5 bases). Germline V lookup: CDR1 SGHRS, CDR2 YFSETQ. The CDR3 is made up of 14 amino acids. V dropped 6 bases and J dropped 4 bases, with 16 bases sitting between them. CDR3 amino acids: CASTWGMGGTEAFF. As DNA, the CDR3 is TGCGCCAGCACCTGGGGTATGGGGGGCACTGAAGCTTTCTTT.

The chain has TRBV5-1 and TRBJ2-5; no clear D. CDR1 and CDR2 from the germline V gene are SGHRS and YFSETQ. Trimming left V 1 base short and J 0 bases short, with 4 bases between. This CDR3 comprises 13 residues. DNA for the CDR3: TGCGCCAGCAGCTTGCTGTACCAAGAGACCCAGTACTTC. Protein product: CASSLLYQETQYF.

The CDR3 nucleotides are TGTGCCAGCAGCTTCGCGGGTGTCGGTGAGCAGTTCTTC. This codes for CASSFAGVGEQFF. This chain joins TRBV7-6 and TRBJ2-1, with D possibly matching TRBD2 (5 bases). Germline V gene sequence: CDR1 SGHVS, CDR2 FNYEAQ. The CDR3 contains 13 residues. Trimming removed 3 bases from V and 9 bases from J, with 12 bases in between.